Described below is a single TCR beta chain sequence and its context. The data were taken from a study of blood T cell repertoires in COVID-19. Study-wide background: Italy, Spain and the United States were the sources of the convalescent and acute COVID-19 samples. The cDNA or gDNA used as material had been derived from T cells, B-cell-depleted T cells, or PBMCs.

Trimming cost V 3 bases and J 3 bases; bases outside gene matches: 8. Per the germline V gene, CDR1 is KGHSH and CDR2 is LQKENI. The CDR3 loop spans 16 amino acids. Only in-frame clones appear in the TCRdb table, and some are missing; sequencing was by immunoSEQ multiplex PCR. Here the sample spans 100,000 to 150,000 clones, around 81% being singletons. The clonotype originates from a young man with COVID-19, enrolled during active disease. This chain uses TRBV18 with TRBJ2-1; TRBD2 matches 7 bases. Sequenced input: peripheral blood. The CDR3 spells CASSPPMREIYNEQFF. DNA of the CDR3: TGTGCCAGCTCACCCCCAATGCGGGAGATCTACAATGAGCAGTTCTTC.